The next 25 T cell receptor beta chains were all read from a single sample in a study of T cell responses to AZD1222 COVID-19 vaccine. TCRdb's table, derived via immunoSEQ multiplex PCR, lists solely in-frame clones and lacks some. The table shows tens of thousands of clones, with 80% to 85% occurring only once. Source: peripheral blood, taken 28 days after the second AZD1222 dose. Source of these receptors: an adult who received the AZD1222 COVID-19 vaccine.

The chain recombines TRBV27 with TRBJ2-7; the match to TRBD1 covers 8 bases. The trim removed 8 bases at V and 3 bases at J, leaving 12 bases unmatched. Germline values: CDR1 MNHEY, CDR2 SMNVEV (reference sequence). The CDR3 is 15 residues long. This CDR3 is CASAPRRDRGYEQYF. The CDR3 DNA sequence: TGTGCCAGCGCCCCCAGACGTGACAGGGGCTACGAGCAGTACTTC.

The rearrangement joins TRBV5-6 to TRBJ2-1; D might be TRBD1 (6 bases). The CDR3 loop spans 17 amino acids. From germline, CDR1 is SGHDT and CDR2 YYEEEE. Deletions cut 3 bases from V and 2 bases from J, with 18 bases between. CDR3 DNA sequence: TGTGCCAGCAGCTCCTCGTCAGCCAGGGGTCCCTACAATGAGCAGTTCTTC. Its translation: CASSSSSARGPYNEQFF.

The gene calls are TRBV5-1 and TRBJ1-5; D possibly corresponds to TRBD1 (5 bases). V gave up 0 bases and J gave up 3 bases, with 10 bases separating them. Germline CDR1 SGHRS, CDR2 YFSETQ. The CDR3 length is 15 residues. CDR3 bases: TGCGCCAGCAGCTTGGGGCAGGGTGACAATCAGCCCCAGCATTTT. Translating gives CASSLGQGDNQPQHF.

The rearrangement uses TRBV2 and TRBJ1-6; 9 nucleotides match TRBD1. J was trimmed by 11 bases and V by 6 bases; bases with no gene match: 11. Per the germline V gene, CDR1 is SNHLY and CDR2 is FYNNEI. CDR3 length: 15 amino acids. CDR3 in amino acids: CASRPGDRVDAPLHF. CDR3 DNA sequence: TGTGCCAGCAGACCGGGGGACAGGGTGGACGCACCCCTCCACTTT. Together with reference TRBV2 and TRBJ1-6, the CDR3 gives the full variable domain: EPEVTQTPSHQVTQMGQEVILRCVPISNHLYFYWYRQILGQKVEFLVSFYNNEISEKSEIFDDQFSVERPDGSNFTLKIRSTKLEDSAMYFCASRPGDRVDAPLHFGNGTRLTVT.

V is TRBV19 and J is TRBJ1-2, with TRBD1 matching 7 bases. The CDR3 covers 15 residues. With 6 bases clipped from V and 6 bases from J, the junction kept 13 bases outside the gene matches. CDR1 and CDR2 (germline): LNHDA, SQIVND (reference sequence). CDR3 in DNA: TGTGCCAGTAGGGAGTGGAGACAGGGACGAAATGGCTACACCTTC. Its translation: CASREWRQGRNGYTF. The full variable domain, with the rest looked up from reference TRBV19 and TRBJ1-2, is DGGITQSPKYLFRKEGQNVTLSCEQNLNHDAMYWYRQDPGQGLRLIYYSQIVNDFQKGDIAEGYSVSREKKESFPLTVTSAQKNPTAFYLCASREWRQGRNGYTFGSGTRLTVV.

The chain has TRBV12-3 or TRBV12-4 and TRBJ2-7, with a weak D call TRBD1 (6 bases). V lost 5 bases and J lost 7, with 15 bases in between. This CDR3 has 13 residues. CDR3 loop: CASSRNTGREQYF. The CDR3, as DNA: TGTGCCAGCAGTCGAAACACAGGGCGAGAGCAGTACTTC.

By frequency in the sample, this clone is medium-sized. The chain recombines TRBV7-9 with TRBJ2-2, with 11 bases matching TRBD2. V lost 5 bases, J lost 4 bases, and 9 bases stayed unmatched. This CDR3 has 17 amino acids. Germline values: CDR1 SEHNR, CDR2 FQNEAQ (reference sequence). This CDR3 reads CASSPGVTSGGTGELFF. In DNA form, the CDR3 reads TGTGCCAGCAGCCCAGGGGTTACTAGCGGGGGCACCGGGGAGCTGTTTTTT.

This clone was detected only once. The chain combines TRBV6-5 with TRBJ2-7, with 8 bases fitting TRBD2. This CDR3 has 15 amino acids. From germline, CDR1 is MNHEY and CDR2 SVGAGI. J gave up 0 bases and V 8 bases, and 9 bases lay outside the gene matches. The CDR3 region is CASQFSGGSSYEQYF. The CDR3 DNA follows: TGTGCCAGCCAATTTTCGGGGGGGAGCTCCTACGAGCAGTACTTC.

The chain links TRBV2 to TRBJ1-2; TRBD1 is a possible D gene (5 bases). V lost 6 bases to trimming and J lost 3 bases, with 11 bases between them. This CDR3 comprises 13 residues. Germline CDR1 reads SNHLY; CDR2 reads FYNNEI. The CDR3 loop is CASRADTDYGYTF. The CDR3, as DNA: TGTGCCAGCAGGGCGGACACTGACTATGGCTACACCTTC.

The chain has TRBV6-5 and TRBJ2-7; no clear D gene. The CDR3 is 11 amino acids. Germline V CDR1 and CDR2: MNHEY, SVGAGI. The V and J ends lost 8 bases and 5 bases respectively, with 10 bases between them. CDR3 bases: TGTGCCAGCCAGAAGGCCCACGAGCAGTACTTC. Amino acid sequence: CASQKAHEQYF.

The chain has TRBV5-1 and TRBJ1-4; 8 nucleotides align to TRBD1. There are 14 residues in the CDR3. Germline assignment: CDR1 SGHRS and CDR2 YFSETQ. J lost 4 bases, V lost 4 bases, and 3 bases had no gene match. The CDR3 reads CASSRGQGNEKLFF. The CDR3 coding sequence is TGCGCCAGCAGCCGAGGACAGGGTAATGAAAAACTGTTTTTT.

This chain uses TRBV3-1 (or the pseudogene TRBV3-2) with TRBJ2-1, with D unclear. The CDR3 is 13 residues long. The V end lost 3 bases, the J end lost 4 bases, and 7 bases lay between the germline ends. Germline V gives CDR1 LGHDT, CDR2 YNNKEL (reference sequence). The CDR3 region has the DNA TGTGCCAGCAGCCACGAATCATACAATGAGCAGTTCTTC. Residues: CASSHESYNEQFF.

This clone was detected a few times. The chain has TRBV4-1 and TRBJ1-5; no clear D. CDR1 and CDR2 from the germline V gene are MGHRA and YSYEKL. V lost 1 base and J 2 bases, leaving 9 bases between the germline ends. This CDR3 contains 15 residues. In DNA form, the CDR3 reads TGCGCCAGCAGCCAAGGGGAAGTCCGCAATCAGCCCCAGCATTTT. As protein: CASSQGEVRNQPQHF.

The genes are TRBV9 and TRBJ1-6; D not resolved. The length of the CDR3 is 13 residues. Between the trimmed V and J ends, which lost 0 bases and 9 bases, there was a span of 7 bases. Germline V gene data show CDR1 as SGDLS and CDR2 as YYNGEE. CDR3 sequence: CASSVDPSSPLHF. CDR3 coding DNA: TGTGCCAGCAGCGTAGACCCCTCTTCACCCCTCCACTTT.

This clone was seen a single time. The gene calls are TRBV3-1 (or the pseudogene TRBV3-2) and TRBJ2-7; D gene unclear. Germline V gene data show CDR1 as LGHDT and CDR2 as YNNKEL (reference sequence). V shed 0 bases and J shed 2 bases, with 2 bases lying between them. The CDR3 length is 12 residues. The CDR3 reads CASSQEAYEQYF. The CDR3 DNA reads TGTGCCAGCAGCCAAGAGGCCTACGAGCAGTACTTC.

This sequence joins TRBV6-2 or TRBV6-3 and TRBJ1-2, with D uncertain. The ends were cut back, 2 bases at V and 6 bases at J, with 7 bases in the middle. CDR3 length: 12 amino acids. Germline CDR1 is MNHEY and CDR2 is SVGEGT. CDR3 nucleotides: TGTGCCAGCAGTTACCACAGAAATGGCTACACCTTC. This sequence encodes CASSYHRNGYTF.

This clone showed up just once. The gene calls are TRBV6-6 and TRBJ1-2, with D unresolved. The germline CDR1 and CDR2 sequences are MNHNY and SVGAGI (reference sequence). This CDR3 is built from 16 residues. Trimming stripped 7 bases from V and 3 bases from J, with 21 bases between. CDR3 residues: CASTPTPKRGYYGYTF. The DNA of the CDR3 is TGTGCCAGCACCCCGACCCCCAAAAGAGGGTACTATGGCTACACCTTC.

The chain links TRBV3-1 (or the pseudogene TRBV3-2) to TRBJ2-1; D may be TRBD2 (6 bases). Trimming pared 0 bases from V and 13 bases from J, leaving 10 bases between. The CDR3 has 12 amino acids. Germline CDR1 is LGHDT and CDR2 is YNNKEL (reference sequence). The CDR3 DNA follows: TGTGCCAGCAGCCAAGAAACGGGGGTCCAGTTCTTC. Its protein product is CASSQETGVQFF.

This sequence joins TRBV9 and TRBJ1-5; a possible D gene is TRBD1 (6 bases). The germline V gene has CDR1 SGDLS and CDR2 YYNGEE. The CDR3 has 14 amino acids. The germline V and J ends were trimmed by 3 bases and 7 bases, with 14 bases remaining between them. CDR3 region: CASSAGAGDQPQHF. The CDR3, as DNA: TGTGCCAGCAGCGCTGGGGCAGGGGACCAGCCCCAGCATTTT.

The V and J genes are TRBV11-3 and TRBJ2-1, with TRBD1 matching over 10 bases. With V trimmed by 4 bases and J by 5 bases, 5 bases remained unmatched. This CDR3 has 15 residues. Germline V gene sequence: CDR1 SGHNT, CDR2 YENEEA. CDR3: CASSSGGTGDNEQFF. The CDR3 DNA sequence: TGTGCCAGCAGCTCAGGGGGGACAGGGGACAATGAGCAGTTCTTC.

The chain has TRBV19 and TRBJ1-1; D uncertain. V dropped 3 bases and J dropped 1 base, with 6 bases sitting between them. The CDR3 loop spans 13 amino acids. Per the germline V gene, CDR1 is LNHDA and CDR2 is SQIVND (reference sequence). This CDR3 is CASSIPPNTEAFF. The CDR3 region has the DNA TGTGCCAGTAGTATCCCCCCGAACACTGAAGCTTTCTTT.

The V gene is TRBV6-6, the J gene TRBJ2-7; D gene uncertain. Trimming shortened V by 7 bases and J by 0 bases, and 7 bases separated the two germline ends. The germline gives CDR1 MNHNY, CDR2 SVGAGI (reference sequence). The CDR3 runs to 12 residues. The CDR3 nucleotides are TGTGCCAGCACAGAGAACTCCTACGAGCAGTACTTC. Amino acid sequence: CASTENSYEQYF.

The V and J genes are TRBV19 and TRBJ2-7, with a tentative D call TRBD1 (6 bases). CDR1 and CDR2 from the germline V gene are LNHDA and SQIVND (reference sequence). The V end was cut by 8 bases, the J end by 5 bases, with 16 bases between. The CDR3 is made up of 13 amino acids. The CDR3 bases are TGTGCCAGTGGTAACTCAGGGGCCAACGAGCAGTACTTC. Translated, it gives CASGNSGANEQYF.

This sequence joins TRBV2 and TRBJ1-4, with unresolved D. The CDR3 runs 15 residues. Germline CDR1 reads SNHLY; CDR2 reads FYNNEI. The germline V and J ends were trimmed by 6 bases and 8 bases, with 19 bases remaining between them. The CDR3 DNA sequence: TGTGCCAGCAGCGCGGCCCCCGCAAAGGTAGAAAAACTGTTTTTT. This gives the protein CASSAAPAKVEKLFF. Variable domain in full (rest from reference TRBV2 and TRBJ1-4): EPEVTQTPSHQVTQMGQEVILRCVPISNHLYFYWYRQILGQKVEFLVSFYNNEISEKSEIFDDQFSVERPDGSNFTLKIRSTKLEDSAMYFCASSAAPAKVEKLFFGSGTQLSVL.

The chain uses TRBV30 and TRBJ2-6, with 8 bases that match TRBD1. Looked up from germline, CDR1 is GTSNPN and CDR2 is SVGIG (reference sequence). There are 19 residues in the CDR3. V lost 3 bases and J lost 0; bases outside the gene matches: 13. The CDR3 DNA reads TGTGCCTGGAGCAATAAGCAGGGGGCGGGATCCTCTGGGGCCAACGTCCTGACTTTC. The encoded protein is CAWSNKQGAGSSGANVLTF.